A selection of T cell receptor beta chains follows, all from one sample in a study of human T cells and chemical hapten exposure. MiXCR, run by TCRdb on the RACE reads, gives a single entry per CDR3 protein. The table records more than 85,000 distinct CDR3 sequences, approximately 10% of them present only once. The specimen was whole blood, collected in connection with sensitization to the hapten diphenylcyclopropenone (DPC). These receptors were taken from a man between 40 and 49 years old with alopecia areata. Some clones in this sample may be carry-over from other donors' samples. The CDR3 runs from the conserved cysteine through the conserved F or W. A D gene is named only where the DNA matches it firmly. Only some rows state a clone size, as once, few, many or a class for expanded clones.

v_call,j_call,d_call,clone_size,cdr3_nt,cdr3_aa
TRBV6-2/TRBV6-3,TRBJ2-7,NA,few,TGTGCCAGCAGCCGGGCGAGGGAGCAGTACTTC,CASSRAREQYF
TRBV5-1,TRBJ1-1,TRBD1,NA,TGCGCCAGCAGCCTAATGGACAGGGGGCTCATGAACACTGAAGCTTTCTTT,CASSLMDRGLMNTEAFF
TRBV28,TRBJ2-5,NA,NA,TGTGCCAGCAGTCTTATCTCGGTCACTCAAGAGACCCAGTACTTC,CASSLISVTQETQYF
TRBV7-2,TRBJ2-1,TRBD2,NA,TGTGCCAGCAGCTCCGATGGACTAGCGGGAAATGAGCAGTTCTTC,CASSSDGLAGNEQFF
TRBV7-9,TRBJ2-1,NA,NA,TGTGCCAGCAGCCAGGATCCTCGCTTGCGCTCCTACAATGAGCAGTTCTTC,CASSQDPRLRSYNEQFF
TRBV7-9,TRBJ2-1,TRBD2,NA,TGTGCCAGCGTATTACCGGGACTAGCATCCAATGAGCAGTTCTTC,CASVLPGLASNEQFF
TRBV18,TRBJ2-3,NA,few,TGTGCCAGCTCAAGCCGGGACGGAAGCACAGATACGCAGTATTTT,CASSSRDGSTDTQYF
TRBV27,TRBJ2-7,NA,many,TGTGCCAGCGCCCGAGCCTACGAGCAGTACTTC,CASARAYEQYF
TRBV20-1,TRBJ2-3,TRBD2,NA,TGCAGTGCTTCCCCCGGGACTAGCGCCACAGATACGCAGTATTTT,CSASPGTSATDTQYF
TRBV7-2,TRBJ2-5,NA,few,TGTGCCAGCAGCTTAGTTGGCGGAGAGACCCAGTACTTC,CASSLVGGETQYF
TRBV15,TRBJ2-5,NA,few,TGTGCCACCAGCCTGACCCGGCACACCCTGGGGGAGACCCAGTACTTC,CATSLTRHTLGETQYF
TRBV14,TRBJ1-5,NA,NA,TGTGCCAGCAGCCAAGTAAGTCGCAGAGATCTTAGCAATCAGCCCCAGCATTTT,CASSQVSRRDLSNQPQHF
TRBV3-1,TRBJ2-5,NA,NA,TGTGCCAGCAGCCGACGAGCCCAAGAGACCCAGTACTTC,CASSRRAQETQYF
TRBV28,TRBJ2-7,NA,few,TGTGCCAGCAGCTATGTTGGGAAGCAGTACTTC,CASSYVGKQYF
TRBV12-3/TRBV12-4,TRBJ2-3,TRBD2,many,TGTGCCAGCAGTTTCAGCGGGGGCACAGATACGCAGTATTTT,CASSFSGGTDTQYF
TRBV9,TRBJ2-6,NA,NA,TGTGCCAGCAGCGTTGATAGTCTCGGGGCCAACGTCCTGACTTTC,CASSVDSLGANVLTF
TRBV4-3,TRBJ2-3,TRBD1,few,TGCGCCAGCAGCCAAGGAGGGGGCTCGCGGGTAGATACGCAGTATTTT,CASSQGGGSRVDTQYF
TRBV6-2/TRBV6-3,TRBJ2-5,TRBD1,many,TGTGCCAGCACCCGGGACAGGGAGGAGACCCAGTACTTC,CASTRDREETQYF
TRBV9,TRBJ2-7,TRBD2,many,TGTGCCAGCAGCCGAGCCCTGGAGCGGGATTACGAGCAGTACTTC,CASSRALERDYEQYF
TRBV12-3/TRBV12-4,TRBJ2-5,NA,once,TGTGCCAGCAACACCCAATGGGGGACCCAGTACTTC,CASNTQWGTQYF